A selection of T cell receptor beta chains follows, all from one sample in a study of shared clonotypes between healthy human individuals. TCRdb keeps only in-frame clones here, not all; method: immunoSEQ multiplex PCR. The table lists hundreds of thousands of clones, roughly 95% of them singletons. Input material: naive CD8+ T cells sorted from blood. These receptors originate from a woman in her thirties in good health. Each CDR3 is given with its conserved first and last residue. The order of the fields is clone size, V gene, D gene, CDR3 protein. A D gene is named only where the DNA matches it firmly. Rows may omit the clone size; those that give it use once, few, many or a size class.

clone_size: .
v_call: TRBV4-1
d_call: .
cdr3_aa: CASSPLGYPEAFF

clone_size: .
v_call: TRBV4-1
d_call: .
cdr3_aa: CASSQVGRVDEQYF

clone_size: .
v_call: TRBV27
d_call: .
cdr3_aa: CASSLGMTYEQYF

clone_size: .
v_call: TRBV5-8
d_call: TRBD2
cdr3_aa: CASSLALLLSGPYNEQFF

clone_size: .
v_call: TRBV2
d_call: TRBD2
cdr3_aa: CASRRTSGRTDTQYF

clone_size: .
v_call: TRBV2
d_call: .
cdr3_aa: CASSDQSGANVLTF

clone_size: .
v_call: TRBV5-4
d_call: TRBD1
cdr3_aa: CASSLGDRSYEQYF

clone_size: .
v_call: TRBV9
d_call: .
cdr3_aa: CASSVASGDTEAFF

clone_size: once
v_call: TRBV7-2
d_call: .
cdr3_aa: CASSIQGYEQYF

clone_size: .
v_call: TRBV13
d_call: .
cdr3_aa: CASSSGRRQNTEAFF

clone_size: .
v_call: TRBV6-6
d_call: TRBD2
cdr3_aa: CASSHSLAPSYNEQFF

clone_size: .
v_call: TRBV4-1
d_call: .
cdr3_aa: CASSQERGGETQYF

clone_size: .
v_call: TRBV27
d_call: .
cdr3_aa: CASRVGNTIYF

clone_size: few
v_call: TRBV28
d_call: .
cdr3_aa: CASSSDTEAFF

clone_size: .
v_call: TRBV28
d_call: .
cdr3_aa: CASSFVPQNTEAFF

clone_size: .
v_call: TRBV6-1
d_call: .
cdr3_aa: CASSPWTVPQHF

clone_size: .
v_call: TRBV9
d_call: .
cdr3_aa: CASSAGGTGELFF

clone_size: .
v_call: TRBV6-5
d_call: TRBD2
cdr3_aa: CASSFTTGGDEQYF

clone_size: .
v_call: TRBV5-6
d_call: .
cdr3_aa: CASSPEGQGSYGYTF

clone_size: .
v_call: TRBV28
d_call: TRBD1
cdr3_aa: CASSFRDRGHYEQYF

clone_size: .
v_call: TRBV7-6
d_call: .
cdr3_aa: CASSLAAGGHYGYTF

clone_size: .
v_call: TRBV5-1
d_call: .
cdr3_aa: CASSLVPAGVTYEQYF

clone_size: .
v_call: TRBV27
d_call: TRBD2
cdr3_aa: CASRGLAGSYEQYF

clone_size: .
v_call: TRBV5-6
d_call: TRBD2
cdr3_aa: CASSLASGRSTDTQYF

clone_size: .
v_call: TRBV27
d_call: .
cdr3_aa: CASSPQGVDGYTF

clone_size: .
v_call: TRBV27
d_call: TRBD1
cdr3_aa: CASSFPTRTGVYEQYF

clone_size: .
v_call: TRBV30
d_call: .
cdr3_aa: CAWSTETTEAFF

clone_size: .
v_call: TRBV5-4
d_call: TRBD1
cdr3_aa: CASSYRTGGQTQYF

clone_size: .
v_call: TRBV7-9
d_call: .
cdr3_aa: CASSVIPEQFF

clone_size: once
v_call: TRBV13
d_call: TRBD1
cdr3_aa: CASSPSPRGTGDLYEQYF

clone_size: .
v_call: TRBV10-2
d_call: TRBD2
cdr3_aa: CASSAGGATYNEQFF

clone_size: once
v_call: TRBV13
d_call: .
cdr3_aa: CASSFTSTYEQYF

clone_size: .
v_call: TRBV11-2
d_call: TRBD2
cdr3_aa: CASSTAGGPSYEQFF

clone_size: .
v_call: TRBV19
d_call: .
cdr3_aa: CASSIIGGAGANVLTF

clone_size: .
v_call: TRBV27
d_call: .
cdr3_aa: CASSLSGAAEAFF

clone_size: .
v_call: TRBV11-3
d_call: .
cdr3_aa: CASSSAEWSDEQFF

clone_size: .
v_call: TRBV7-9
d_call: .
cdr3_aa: CASSSPANYGYTF

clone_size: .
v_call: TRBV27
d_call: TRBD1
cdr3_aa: CASSLGQGVAGEYEQYF

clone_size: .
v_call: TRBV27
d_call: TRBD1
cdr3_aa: CASSLSTGGTTEAFF

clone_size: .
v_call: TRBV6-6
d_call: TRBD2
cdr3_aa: CASSYSSGSSYEQYF

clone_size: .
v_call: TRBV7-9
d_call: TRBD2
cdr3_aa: CASSTTSGSTDTQYF

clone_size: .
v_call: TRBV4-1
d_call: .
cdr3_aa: CASSQSLEGGQFF

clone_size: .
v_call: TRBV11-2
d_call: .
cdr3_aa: CASTPGMGSYEQYF

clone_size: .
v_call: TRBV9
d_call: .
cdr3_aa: CASSFKMNTEAFF

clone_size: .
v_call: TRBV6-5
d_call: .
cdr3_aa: CASSYGGNGYTF

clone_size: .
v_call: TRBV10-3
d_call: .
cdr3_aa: CAIRILGTSSYEQYF

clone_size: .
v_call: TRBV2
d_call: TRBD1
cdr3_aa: CASSGTGGQSNTEAFF

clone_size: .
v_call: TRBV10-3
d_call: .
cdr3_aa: CATEGTNTEAFF

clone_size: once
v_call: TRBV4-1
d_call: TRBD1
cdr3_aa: CASSVQGGAPRSTDTQYF

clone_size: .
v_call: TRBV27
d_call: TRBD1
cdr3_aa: CASSKGQVGETQYF

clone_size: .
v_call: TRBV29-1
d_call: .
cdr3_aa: CSVVGGPNYGYTF

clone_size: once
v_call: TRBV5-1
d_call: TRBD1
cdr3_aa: CASSPGDSSTDTQYF

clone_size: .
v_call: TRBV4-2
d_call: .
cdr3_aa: CASSQAPQVDLNTEAFF

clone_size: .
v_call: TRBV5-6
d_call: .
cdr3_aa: CASSLTETQYF

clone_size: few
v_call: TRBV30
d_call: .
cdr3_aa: CAWSVGAEAFF

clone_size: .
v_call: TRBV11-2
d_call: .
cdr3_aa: CASSLGGRSVDSYNEQFF

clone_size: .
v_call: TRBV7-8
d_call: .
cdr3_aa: CASSYDQGIAREQYF

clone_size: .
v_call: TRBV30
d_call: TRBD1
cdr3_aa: CAWSTYGTDGNTIYF

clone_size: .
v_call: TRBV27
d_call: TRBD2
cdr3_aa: CASSSGRSYEQYF

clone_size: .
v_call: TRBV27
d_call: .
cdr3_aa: CASSLNENEQFF